Below are 6 T cell receptor beta chains sequenced from a single sample in a study of blood T cell repertoires in COVID-19. Clones were read by immunoSEQ multiplex PCR, and TCRdb kept only the in-frame ones, dropping some. The sample lists just under 60,000 clones, approximately 79% occurring once. Sample: peripheral blood. The receptors were gathered from a human donor in a cohort sampled during active COVID-19.

This clone was recorded a few times. The chain is built from TRBV27 and TRBJ2-2; D uncertain. Germline CDR1 and CDR2: MNHEY and SMNVEV (reference sequence). V lost 5 bases to trimming and J lost 0 bases, with 13 bases between them. There are 16 residues in the CDR3. Here the CDR3 DNA reads TGTGCCAGCAGTCGCTCGCGCTATACGAACACCGGGGAGCTGTTTTTT. Amino acids: CASSRSRYTNTGELFF.

The V gene is TRBV7-2, the J gene TRBJ2-7; tentatively, D is TRBD2 (5 bases). The V end was cut by 5 bases, the J end by 1 base, with 15 bases between. The CDR3 consists of 15 residues. Germline values: CDR1 SGHTA, CDR2 FQGNSA. CDR3 loop: CASSNAVGRSYEQYF. CDR3 DNA: TGTGCCAGCAGCAATGCGGTTGGGAGATCCTACGAGCAGTACTTC.

The chain recombines TRBV11-2 with TRBJ1-1; D gene uncertain. V was clipped by 0 bases and J by 5 bases, with 10 bases between them. CDR1 is SGHAT, CDR2 FQNNGV, per germline. The CDR3 runs to 14 residues. The CDR3 sequence is CASSLEGPGTEAFF. The CDR3 DNA follows: TGTGCCAGCAGCTTAGAGGGTCCGGGAACTGAAGCTTTCTTT.

The chain carries TRBV7-2 and TRBJ2-7, with D perhaps matching TRBD1 (6 bases). CDR1 is SGHTA and CDR2 is FQGNSA in the germline V gene. The CDR3 is 15 amino acids. V shed 1 base and J shed 5 bases, with 15 bases lying between them. CDR3 sequence: CASSLEVQGPNEQYF. DNA of the CDR3: TGTGCCAGCAGCTTAGAAGTGCAGGGGCCCAACGAGCAGTACTTC.

This clone has a single count. The genes are TRBV6-2 or TRBV6-3 and TRBJ2-5; 8 positions match TRBD1. Per the germline V gene, CDR1 is MNHEY and CDR2 is SVGEGT. The CDR3 runs to 16 residues. V was pared by 2 bases and J by 3 bases, with 8 bases of the junction left unmatched. For the CDR3, the DNA is TGTGCCAGCAGTTACGGGTGGGGGACAGGAAAAGAGACCCAGTACTTC. This translates into CASSYGWGTGKETQYF.

The genes are TRBV15 and TRBJ1-6; tentative D call: TRBD1 (5 bases). V shed 0 bases and J shed 10 bases, with 10 bases lying between them. The V gene's germline CDR1 is LNHNV and CDR2 YYDKDF (reference sequence). This CDR3 is built from 14 residues. CDR3 amino acids: CATSRDRDHSPLHF. The CDR3 DNA reads TGTGCCACCAGCAGAGACAGGGATCACTCACCCCTCCACTTT.